The sequence of this T cell receptor beta chain was determined in a study of T cell clones after liver transplantation. Background on the study: Graft-donor-reactive sequences were compared with third-party-reactive TCRbeta sequences from pre-transplant mixed lymphocyte reactions. Three of the eight recipients were HCV-positive; the rest had non-autoimmune, non-viral transplant indications. Tolerance: complete withdrawal held at least one year, liver enzymes staying within twice normal.

Profiling relied on immunoSEQ multiplex PCR, and the TCRdb table lists in-frame clones only, not all of them. The sample shows around 110,000 clones, less than 95% of them seen only once. Thawed unstimulated PBMCs were FACS-sorted by CD3, CD4 and CD8 into two populations. V lost 1 base, J lost 3 bases, and 5 bases lay in between. Germline V gene lookup returns CDR1 SNHLY and CDR2 FYNNEI. CDR3 length equals 13 residues. Turning to this clone: The same CDR3 arises from other DNA sequences in this sample as well.

This rearrangement joins TRBV2 to TRBJ2-3; D not certain. The origin of this receptor is a human patient who received a liver transplant. Some T cells may arise from the graft donor. Sequenced material: CD4+ T cells from blood, taken 12 months after liver transplant. Here the CDR3 DNA reads TGTGCCAGCAGTGAAGGGGGAACAGATACGCAGTATTTT. This translates into CASSEGGTDTQYF. Supplemented by reference TRBV2 and TRBJ2-3, the full variable domain reads EPEVTQTPSHQVTQMGQEVILRCVPISNHLYFYWYRQILGQKVEFLVSFYNNEISEKSEIFDDQFSVERPDGSNFTLKIRSTKLEDSAMYFCASSEGGTDTQYFGPGTRLTVL.